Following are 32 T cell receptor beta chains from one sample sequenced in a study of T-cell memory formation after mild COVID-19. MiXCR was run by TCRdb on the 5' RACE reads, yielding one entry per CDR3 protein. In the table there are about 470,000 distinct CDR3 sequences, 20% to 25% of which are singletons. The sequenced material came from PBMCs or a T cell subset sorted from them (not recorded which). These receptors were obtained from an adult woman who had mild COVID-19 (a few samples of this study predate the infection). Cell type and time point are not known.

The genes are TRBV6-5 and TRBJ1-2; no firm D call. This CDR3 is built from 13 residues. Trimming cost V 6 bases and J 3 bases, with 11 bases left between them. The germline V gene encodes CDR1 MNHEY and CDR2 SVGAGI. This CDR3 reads CASSPLAHYGYTF. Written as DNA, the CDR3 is TGTGCCAGCAGCCCCTTAGCCCACTATGGCTACACCTTC.

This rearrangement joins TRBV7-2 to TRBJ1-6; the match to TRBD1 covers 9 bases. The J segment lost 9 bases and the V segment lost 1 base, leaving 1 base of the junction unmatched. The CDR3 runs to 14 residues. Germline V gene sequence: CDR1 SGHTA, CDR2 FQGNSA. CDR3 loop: CASSLDRGLSPLHF. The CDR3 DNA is TGTGCCAGCAGCTTAGACAGGGGGCTTTCACCCCTCCACTTT.

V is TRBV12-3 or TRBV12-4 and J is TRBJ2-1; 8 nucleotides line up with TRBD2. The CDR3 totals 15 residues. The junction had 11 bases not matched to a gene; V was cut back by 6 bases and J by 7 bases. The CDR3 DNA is TGTGCCAGCAGCCCGGGACTAGGAACTGAAAATGAGCAGTTCTTC. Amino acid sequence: CASSPGLGTENEQFF.

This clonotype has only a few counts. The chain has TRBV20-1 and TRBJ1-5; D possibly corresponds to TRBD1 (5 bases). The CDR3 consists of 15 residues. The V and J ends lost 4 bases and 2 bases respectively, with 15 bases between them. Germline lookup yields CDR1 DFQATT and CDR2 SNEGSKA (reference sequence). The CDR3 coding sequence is TGCAGTGCTACCTCGGGGGGGGTTGGCAATCAGCCCCAGCATTTT. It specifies CSATSGGVGNQPQHF.

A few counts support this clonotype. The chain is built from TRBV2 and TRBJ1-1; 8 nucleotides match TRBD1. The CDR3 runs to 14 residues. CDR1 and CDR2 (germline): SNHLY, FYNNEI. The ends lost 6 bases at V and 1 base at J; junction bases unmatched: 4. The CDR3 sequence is CASRAGQANTEAFF. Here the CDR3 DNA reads TGTGCCAGCAGGGCGGGACAGGCGAACACTGAAGCTTTCTTT.

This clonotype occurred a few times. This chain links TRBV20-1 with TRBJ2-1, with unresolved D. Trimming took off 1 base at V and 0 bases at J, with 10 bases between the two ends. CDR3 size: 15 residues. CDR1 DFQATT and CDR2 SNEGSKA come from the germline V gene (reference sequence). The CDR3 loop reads CSARVASSSYNEQFF. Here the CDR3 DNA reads TGCAGTGCTAGAGTGGCCTCCAGCTCCTACAATGAGCAGTTCTTC.

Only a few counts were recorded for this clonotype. The CDR3 DNA follows: TGTGCCACCAGTGATTTGGGGATTCGGGGAGCCACAGATACGCAGTATTTT. Encoded protein: CATSDLGIRGATDTQYF. The V gene is TRBV24-1, the J gene TRBJ2-3; tentative D call: TRBD2 (5 bases). This CDR3 is 17 amino acids long. Germline V gives CDR1 KGHDR, CDR2 SFDVKD. V was cut by 0 bases and J by 2 bases, with 14 bases left in between.

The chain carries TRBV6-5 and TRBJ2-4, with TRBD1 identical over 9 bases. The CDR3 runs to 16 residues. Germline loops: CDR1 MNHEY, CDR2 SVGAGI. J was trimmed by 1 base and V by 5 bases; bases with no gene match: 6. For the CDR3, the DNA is TGTGCCAGCAGTAGACGACAGGGGGTGGCCAAAAACATTCAGTACTTC. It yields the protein CASSRRQGVAKNIQYF.

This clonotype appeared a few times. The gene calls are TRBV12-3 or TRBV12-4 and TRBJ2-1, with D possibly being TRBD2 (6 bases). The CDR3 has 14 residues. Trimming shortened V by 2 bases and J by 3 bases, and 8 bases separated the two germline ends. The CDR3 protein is CASSLSSDYNEQFF. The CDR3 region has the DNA TGTGCCAGCAGTTTATCTAGCGACTACAATGAGCAGTTCTTC.

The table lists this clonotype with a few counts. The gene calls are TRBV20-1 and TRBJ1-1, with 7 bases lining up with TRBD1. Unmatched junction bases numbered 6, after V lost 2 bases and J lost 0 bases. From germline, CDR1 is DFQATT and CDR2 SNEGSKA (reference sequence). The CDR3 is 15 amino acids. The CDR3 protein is CSARMRGQLNTEAFF. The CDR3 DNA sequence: TGCAGTGCTAGAATGAGGGGGCAATTGAACACTGAAGCTTTCTTT.

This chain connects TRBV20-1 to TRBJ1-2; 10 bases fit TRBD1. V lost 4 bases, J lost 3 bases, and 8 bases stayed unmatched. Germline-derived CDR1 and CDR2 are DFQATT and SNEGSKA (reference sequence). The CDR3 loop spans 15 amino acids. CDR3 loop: CSATIRDRGDYGYTF. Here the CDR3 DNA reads TGCAGTGCTACCATCCGGGACAGGGGAGACTATGGCTACACCTTC.

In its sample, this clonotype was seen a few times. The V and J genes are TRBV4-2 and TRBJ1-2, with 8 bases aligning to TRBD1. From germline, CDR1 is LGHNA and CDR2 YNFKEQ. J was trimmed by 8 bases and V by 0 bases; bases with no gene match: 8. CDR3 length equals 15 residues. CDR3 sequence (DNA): TGTGCCAGCAGCCAAGACTTCGGACAGGGTAACGGCTACACCTTC. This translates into CASSQDFGQGNGYTF.

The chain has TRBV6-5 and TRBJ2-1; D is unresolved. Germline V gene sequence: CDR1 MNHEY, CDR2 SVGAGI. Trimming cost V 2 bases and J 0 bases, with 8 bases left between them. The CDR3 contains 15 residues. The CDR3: CASSYGQSSYNEQFF. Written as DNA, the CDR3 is TGTGCCAGCAGTTACGGCCAGAGCTCCTACAATGAGCAGTTCTTC.

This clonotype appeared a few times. The CDR3 DNA follows: TGTGCCAGCAGAAGTAGTGGATCCTACGAGCAGTACTTC. Translation: CASRSSGSYEQYF. This chain joins TRBV25-1 and TRBJ2-7; D call uncertain. In germline, CDR1 is MGHDK, CDR2 SYGVNS. The V end lost 6 bases, the J end lost 1 base, and 10 bases lay between the germline ends. CDR3 length equals 13 residues.

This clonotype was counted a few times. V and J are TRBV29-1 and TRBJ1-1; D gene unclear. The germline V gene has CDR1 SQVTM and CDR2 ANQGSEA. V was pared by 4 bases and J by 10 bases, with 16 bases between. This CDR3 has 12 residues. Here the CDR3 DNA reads TGCAGCGTTGCCAGGACTGCCCGAGGAGCTTTCTTT. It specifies CSVARTARGAFF.

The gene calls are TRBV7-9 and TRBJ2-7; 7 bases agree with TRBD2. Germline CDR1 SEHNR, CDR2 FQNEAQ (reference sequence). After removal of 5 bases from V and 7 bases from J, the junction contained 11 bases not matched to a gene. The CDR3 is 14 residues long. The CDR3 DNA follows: TGTGCCAGCAGCCTTAGCGGTGGGGGAGGGGAGCAGTACTTC. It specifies CASSLSGGGGEQYF.

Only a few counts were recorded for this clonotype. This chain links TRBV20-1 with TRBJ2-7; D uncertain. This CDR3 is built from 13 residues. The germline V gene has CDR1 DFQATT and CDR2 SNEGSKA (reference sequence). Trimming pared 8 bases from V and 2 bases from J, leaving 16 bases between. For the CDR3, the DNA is TGCAGTCCTAAAGGACGATGGGCCTACGAGCAGTACTTC. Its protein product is CSPKGRWAYEQYF.

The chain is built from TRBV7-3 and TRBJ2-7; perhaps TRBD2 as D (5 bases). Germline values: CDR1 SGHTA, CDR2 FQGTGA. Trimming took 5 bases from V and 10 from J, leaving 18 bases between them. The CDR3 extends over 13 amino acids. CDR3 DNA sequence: TGTGCCAGCAGCAAAACGATTATGGAGGATCAGTACTTC. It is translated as CASSKTIMEDQYF.

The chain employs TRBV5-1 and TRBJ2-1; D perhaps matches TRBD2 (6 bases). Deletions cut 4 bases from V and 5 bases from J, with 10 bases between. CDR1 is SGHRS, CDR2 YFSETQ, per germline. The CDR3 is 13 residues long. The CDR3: CASSALANNEQFF. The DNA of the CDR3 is TGCGCCAGCAGCGCCCTAGCGAACAATGAGCAGTTCTTC.

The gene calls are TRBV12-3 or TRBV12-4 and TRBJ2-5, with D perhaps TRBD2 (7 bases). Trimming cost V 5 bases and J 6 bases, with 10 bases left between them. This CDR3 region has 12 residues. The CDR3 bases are TGTGCCAGCAGTCGGGGGGCCCAGACCCAGTACTTC. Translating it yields CASSRGAQTQYF.

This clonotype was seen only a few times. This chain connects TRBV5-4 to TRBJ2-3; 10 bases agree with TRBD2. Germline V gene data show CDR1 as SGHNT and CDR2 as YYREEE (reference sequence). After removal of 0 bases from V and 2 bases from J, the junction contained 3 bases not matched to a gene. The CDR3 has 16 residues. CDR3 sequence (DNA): TGTGCCAGCAGCTTGGATAGCGGGAGGAACACAGATACGCAGTATTTT. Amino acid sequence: CASSLDSGRNTDTQYF.

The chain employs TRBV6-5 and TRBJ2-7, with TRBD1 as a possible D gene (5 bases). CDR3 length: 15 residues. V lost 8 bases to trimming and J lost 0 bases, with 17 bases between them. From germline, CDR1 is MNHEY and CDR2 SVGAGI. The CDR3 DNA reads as TGTGCCAGCCGCTCGGCGGACAAGAGCTCCTACGAGCAGTACTTC. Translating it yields CASRSADKSSYEQYF.

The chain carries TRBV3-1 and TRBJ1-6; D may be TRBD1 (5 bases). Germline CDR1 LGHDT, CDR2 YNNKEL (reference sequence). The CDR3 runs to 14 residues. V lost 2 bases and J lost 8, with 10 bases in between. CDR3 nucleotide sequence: TGTGCCAGCAGCCAACAGGGAACCTATTCACCCCTCCACTTT. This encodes CASSQQGTYSPLHF. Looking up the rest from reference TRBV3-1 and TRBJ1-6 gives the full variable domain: DTAVSQTPKYLVTQMGNDKSIKCEQNLGHDTMYWYKQDSKKFLKIMFSYNNKELIINETVPNRFSPKSPDKAHLNLHINSLELGDSAVYFCASSQQGTYSPLHFGNGTRLTVT.

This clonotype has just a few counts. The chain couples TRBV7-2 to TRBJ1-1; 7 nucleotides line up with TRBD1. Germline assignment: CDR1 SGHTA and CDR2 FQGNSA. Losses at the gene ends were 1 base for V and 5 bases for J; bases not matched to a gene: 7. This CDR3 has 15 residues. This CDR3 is CASSLGPAGGTEAFF. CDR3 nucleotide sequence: TGTGCCAGCAGCTTAGGGCCCGCAGGGGGTACTGAAGCTTTCTTT.

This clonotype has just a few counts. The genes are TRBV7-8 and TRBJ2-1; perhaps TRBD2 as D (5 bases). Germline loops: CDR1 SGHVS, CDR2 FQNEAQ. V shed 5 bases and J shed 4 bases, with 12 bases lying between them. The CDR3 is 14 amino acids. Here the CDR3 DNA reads TGTGCCAGCAGCCCGGGGTTGTATTACAATGAGCAGTTCTTC. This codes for CASSPGLYYNEQFF.

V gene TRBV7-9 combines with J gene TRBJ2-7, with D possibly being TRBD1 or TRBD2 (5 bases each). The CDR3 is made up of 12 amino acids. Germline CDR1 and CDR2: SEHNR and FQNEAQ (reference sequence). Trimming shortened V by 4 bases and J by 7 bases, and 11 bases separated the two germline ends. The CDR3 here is CASSYQGREQYF. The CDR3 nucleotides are TGTGCCAGCAGCTACCAGGGACGGGAGCAGTACTTC.

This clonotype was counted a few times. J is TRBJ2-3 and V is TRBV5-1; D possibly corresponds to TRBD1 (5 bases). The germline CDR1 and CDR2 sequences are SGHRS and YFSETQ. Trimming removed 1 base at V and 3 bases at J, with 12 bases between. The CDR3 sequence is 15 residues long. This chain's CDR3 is CASSLMTDNTDTQYF. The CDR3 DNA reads TGCGCCAGCAGCTTGATGACAGATAATACAGATACGCAGTATTTT.

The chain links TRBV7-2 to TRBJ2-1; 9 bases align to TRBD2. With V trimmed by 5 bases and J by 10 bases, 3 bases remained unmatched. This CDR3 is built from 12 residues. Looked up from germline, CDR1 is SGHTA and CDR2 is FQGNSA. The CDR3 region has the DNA TGTGCCAGCAGCGGGACTAGCCGGGAGCAGTTCTTC. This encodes CASSGTSREQFF.

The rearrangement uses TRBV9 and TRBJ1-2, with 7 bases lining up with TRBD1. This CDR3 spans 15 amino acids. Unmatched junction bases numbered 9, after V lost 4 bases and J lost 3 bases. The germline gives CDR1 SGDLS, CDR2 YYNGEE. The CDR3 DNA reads TGTGCCAGCAGCCCCTCGGGACAGTCTGACTATGGCTACACCTTC. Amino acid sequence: CASSPSGQSDYGYTF.

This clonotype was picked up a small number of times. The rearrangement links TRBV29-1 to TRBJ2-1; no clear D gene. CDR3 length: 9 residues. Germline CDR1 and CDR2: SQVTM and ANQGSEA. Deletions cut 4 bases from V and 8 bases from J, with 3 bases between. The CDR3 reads CSVADEQFF. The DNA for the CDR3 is TGCAGCGTTGCGGATGAGCAGTTCTTC.

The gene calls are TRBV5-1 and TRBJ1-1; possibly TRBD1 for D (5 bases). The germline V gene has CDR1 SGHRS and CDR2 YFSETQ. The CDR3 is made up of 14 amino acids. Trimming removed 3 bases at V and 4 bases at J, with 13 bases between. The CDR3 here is CASSSIGRGTEAFF. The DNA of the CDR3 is TGCGCCAGCAGCTCGATCGGGAGGGGCACTGAAGCTTTCTTT. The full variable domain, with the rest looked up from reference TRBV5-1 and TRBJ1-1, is KAGVTQTPRYLIKTRGQQVTLSCSPISGHRSVSWYQQTPGQGLQFLFEYFSETQRNKGNFPGRFSGRQFSNSRSEMNVSTLELGDSALYLCASSSIGRGTEAFFGQGTRLTVV.

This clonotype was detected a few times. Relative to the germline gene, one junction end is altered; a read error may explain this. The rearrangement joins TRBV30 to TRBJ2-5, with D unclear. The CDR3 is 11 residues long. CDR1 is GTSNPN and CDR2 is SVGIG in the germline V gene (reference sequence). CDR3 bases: TGTGCCTGGAGTGTATCCCGGCCTTTAGGCTTC. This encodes CAWSVSRPLGF.